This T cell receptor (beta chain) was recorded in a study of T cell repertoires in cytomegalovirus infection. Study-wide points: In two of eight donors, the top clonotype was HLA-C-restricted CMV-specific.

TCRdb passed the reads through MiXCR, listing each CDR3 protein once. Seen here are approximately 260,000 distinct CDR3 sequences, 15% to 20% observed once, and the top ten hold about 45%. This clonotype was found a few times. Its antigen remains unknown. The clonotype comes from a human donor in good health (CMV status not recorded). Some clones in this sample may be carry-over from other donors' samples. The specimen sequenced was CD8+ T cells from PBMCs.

CDR3: CASSLLGGTHYNEQFF. DNA of the CDR3: TGTGCCAGCAGTTTATTAGGCGGGACTCACTACAATGAGCAGTTCTTC. V is TRBV27 and J is TRBJ2-1; D is possibly TRBD2 (6 bases). There are 16 residues in the CDR3. The germline V and J ends were trimmed by 1 base and 3 bases, with 13 bases remaining between them. Germline V lookup: CDR1 MNHEY, CDR2 SMNVEV (reference sequence).